A selection of T cell receptor beta chains follows, all from one sample in a study of T cells in Graves' hyperthyroidism and ophthalmopathy. TCRdb re-derived calls from the multiplex PCR reads in MiXCR, one entry per CDR3 protein. The sample yields 490,000 or so distinct CDR3 sequences, 15% to 20% seen once. Specimen: blood. These receptors were taken from a middle-aged man with Graves' ophthalmopathy. Each CDR3 is given with its conserved first and last residue. Fields, in order: J gene, D gene, V gene, clone size, CDR3 DNA, CDR3 protein. D genes are given only for firm matches. A clone size is listed for some rows: how often the clone was seen (once, few, many), or a class if it is expanded.

J gene: TRBJ2-1; D gene: TRBD1; V gene: TRBV30; clone size: few; CDR3 DNA: TGTGCCTGCTCACGCGGGACAGGGGGCGTTGAGCAGTTCTTC; CDR3 protein: CACSRGTGGVEQFF
J gene: TRBJ1-4; D gene: -; V gene: TRBV5-1; clone size: few; CDR3 DNA: TGCGCCAGCAGGAAAGGCTCTAGTGAAAAACTGTTTTTT; CDR3 protein: CASRKGSSEKLFF
J gene: TRBJ2-1; D gene: TRBD2; V gene: TRBV28; clone size: many; CDR3 DNA: TGTGCCAGCAGCCTCGAGGTAGCGGGAGCTTACAATGAGCAGTTCTTC; CDR3 protein: CASSLEVAGAYNEQFF
J gene: TRBJ2-1; D gene: TRBD2; V gene: TRBV11-2; clone size: -; CDR3 DNA: TGTGCCAGCGGATACCCCCCTACCGGGACTAGCGGGATCAAGAATGAGCAGTTCTTC; CDR3 protein: CASGYPPTGTSGIKNEQFF
J gene: TRBJ2-5; D gene: -; V gene: TRBV4-1; clone size: few; CDR3 DNA: TGCGCCAGCAGCCAACCAGGACAGTTAAAGACCCAGTACTTC; CDR3 protein: CASSQPGQLKTQYF
J gene: TRBJ1-1; D gene: -; V gene: TRBV10-1; clone size: -; CDR3 DNA: TGCGCCAGCAGTGAGAGGTGGAACAGCCTTACTGAAGCTTTCTTT; CDR3 protein: CASSERWNSLTEAFF
J gene: TRBJ2-7; D gene: -; V gene: TRBV11-2; clone size: many; CDR3 DNA: TGTGCCAGCAGCCCACAGGTAACGTCCTACGAGCAGTACTTC; CDR3 protein: CASSPQVTSYEQYF
J gene: TRBJ2-1; D gene: -; V gene: TRBV20-1; clone size: few; CDR3 DNA: TGCAGTGCTAGGTCCCTTGGGACATACAATGAGCAGTTCTTC; CDR3 protein: CSARSLGTYNEQFF
J gene: TRBJ2-1; D gene: -; V gene: TRBV7-9; clone size: many; CDR3 DNA: TGTGCCAGCAGCTTCAGGGGGGGGACCTACAATGAGCAGTTCTTC; CDR3 protein: CASSFRGGTYNEQFF
J gene: TRBJ1-2; D gene: -; V gene: TRBV28; clone size: -; CDR3 DNA: TGTGCCAGCTACACGGCCGGTAACTATGGCTACACCTTC; CDR3 protein: CASYTAGNYGYTF
J gene: TRBJ2-3; D gene: -; V gene: TRBV2; clone size: many; CDR3 DNA: TGTGCCAGCAGCCCCAGGTCGGATACGCAGTATTTT; CDR3 protein: CASSPRSDTQYF
J gene: TRBJ2-5; D gene: -; V gene: TRBV15; clone size: few; CDR3 DNA: TGTGCCACCAGCGGCCGCGGAGAAAAGAGAGAGACCCAGTACTTC; CDR3 protein: CATSGRGEKRETQYF
J gene: TRBJ2-3; D gene: -; V gene: TRBV20-1; clone size: few; CDR3 DNA: TGCAGTGCTATAGGCTTCTTGCCAAATACGCAGTATTTT; CDR3 protein: CSAIGFLPNTQYF
J gene: TRBJ2-7; D gene: TRBD2; V gene: TRBV7-3; clone size: -; CDR3 DNA: TGTGCCAGCAGCTTAGCGGGAGGGACCTTCTACGAGCAGTACTTC; CDR3 protein: CASSLAGGTFYEQYF
J gene: TRBJ2-1; D gene: -; V gene: TRBV7-3; clone size: many; CDR3 DNA: TGTGCCAGCAGTCCACGGGGGGCCTTTTCCTACAATGAGCAGTTCTTC; CDR3 protein: CASSPRGAFSYNEQFF